This passage covers 28 T cell receptor beta chains from one sample sequenced in a study of CD8+CD57+ T cells in acquired aplastic anemia. TCR beta VDJ combinations and CDR3 sequences were profiled from genomic DNA. Each CDR3 protein gets one entry after TCRdb re-called the reads with MiXCR. The sample holds roughly 260,000 distinct CDR3 sequences, roughly half seen once. CD8+CD57+ cell expansion had been shown by flow cytometry in patients chosen for sequencing. Sequencing was done on a sample of sorted CD4+, CD8+, or CD8+CD57+ T cells (not recorded which) from PBMCs. These TCRs come from a human donor with aplastic anemia.

This clonotype was detected many times. The junction and the germline gene differ at one end; a read error may be behind it. The CDR3 reads CASGLSIQETQYF. The CDR3 DNA reads as TGTGCCAGCGGCTTATCCATACAAGAGACCCAGTACTTC. The chain is built from TRBV7-9 and TRBJ2-5; D remains ambiguous. The CDR3 runs to 13 residues. Germline-derived CDR1 and CDR2 are SEHNR and FQNEAQ (reference sequence).

The genes are TRBV2 and TRBJ1-6; TRBD1 is a possible D gene (6 bases). Between the trimmed V and J ends, which lost 6 bases and 3 bases, there was a span of 18 bases. This CDR3 contains 17 residues. The germline V gene has CDR1 SNHLY and CDR2 FYNNEI. The CDR3 is CASSGSGGAVYNSPLHF. CDR3 nucleotides: TGTGCCAGCAGCGGTAGCGGGGGGGCCGTCTATAATTCACCCCTCCACTTT.

Many counts were recorded for this clonotype. V gene TRBV7-8 combines with J gene TRBJ1-2, with D unresolved. With 0 bases removed from V and 6 bases from J, the gap between germline ends came to 8 bases. This CDR3 comprises 13 residues. The germline V gene has CDR1 SGHVS and CDR2 FQNEAQ. CDR3 nucleotide sequence: TGTGCCAGCAGCTTAGCGCTCGGGGATGGCTACACCTTC. This encodes CASSLALGDGYTF.

Many counts were recorded for this clonotype. The rearrangement links TRBV2 to TRBJ2-7, with D perhaps matching TRBD2 (7 bases). V lost 8 bases and J 0 bases, leaving 20 bases between the germline ends. Germline values: CDR1 SNHLY, CDR2 FYNNEI. CDR3 size: 16 residues. Written as DNA, the CDR3 is TGTGCCAGCCTGCCGCGGGGGCAGGGGACCTCCTACGAGCAGTACTTC. This translates into CASLPRGQGTSYEQYF.

Many counts were recorded for this clonotype. The chain employs TRBV19 and TRBJ1-6; perhaps TRBD1 as D (6 bases). With 9 bases removed from V and 7 bases from J, the gap between germline ends came to 28 bases. Germline CDR1 LNHDA, CDR2 SQIVND (reference sequence). The CDR3 has 18 amino acids. Here the CDR3 reads CASSVATGLYPGNSPLHF. CDR3 bases: TGTGCCAGCTCCGTGGCGACAGGCCTCTATCCTGGAAATTCACCCCTCCACTTT.

The chain employs TRBV2 and TRBJ2-7; the D gene is possibly TRBD1 (5 bases). CDR1 and CDR2 (germline): SNHLY, FYNNEI. V dropped 6 bases and J dropped 0 bases, with 15 bases sitting between them. This CDR3 spans 15 amino acids. The CDR3 nucleotides read TGTGCCAGCAGCCCCAGACAGATTCTCTCCTACGAGCAGTACGTC. Translation gives CASSPRQILSYEQYV.

This clonotype was counted many times. The J gene is TRBJ2-3, the V gene TRBV7-3, with 7 bases lining up with TRBD2. Germline CDR1 and CDR2: SGHTA and FQGTGA. This CDR3 spans 16 amino acids. V shed 4 bases, J shed 9 bases, and the junction held 16 bases outside the gene matches. The chain's CDR3 is CASSSISGSGPGTQYF. CDR3 sequence (DNA): TGTGCCAGCAGCTCCATTAGCGGGTCTGGGCCGGGCACGCAGTATTTT.

About this clonotype itself: A much larger clone lies a single base off, so this may be a read error. CDR3: CASSSANRQGVGGNTEAFF. The CDR3 DNA follows: TGTGCCAGCAGCTCCGCAAATAGACAGGGCGTTGGGGGTAACACTGAAGCTTTCTTT. J is TRBJ1-1 and V is TRBV7-8; TRBD1 aligns across 7 bases. The trim removed 4 bases at V and 2 bases at J, leaving 19 bases unmatched. The CDR3 contains 19 residues. Germline-derived CDR1 and CDR2 are SGHVS and FQNEAQ.

The chain combines TRBV29-1 with TRBJ2-3, with 8 bases that match TRBD2. The germline CDR1 and CDR2 sequences are SQVTM and ANQGSEA. There are 14 residues in the CDR3. As DNA, the CDR3 is TGCGGCTCGCGTTCGCTAGCGGGTACAGATACGCAGTATTTT. Translated: CGSRSLAGTDTQYF.

This clonotype occurred many times. V usage is TRBV29-1 and J usage is TRBJ2-2; 13 bases agree with TRBD2. V trimming: 4 bases; J trimming: 7 bases; junction bases outside the gene matches: 6. The CDR3 is made up of 15 amino acids. Germline V gene data show CDR1 as SQVTM and CDR2 as ANQGSEA. CDR3 coding DNA: TGCAGCGTTGCCCGGACTAGCGGGAGCGGCGGGGAGCTGTTTTTT. The encoded protein is CSVARTSGSGGELFF.

In this sample, this clonotype turned up many times. This chain connects TRBV2 to TRBJ1-5, with a possible D match to TRBD1 (5 bases). The germline gives CDR1 SNHLY, CDR2 FYNNEI. The CDR3 loop spans 13 amino acids. Trimming cost V 8 bases and J 4 bases, with 12 bases left between them. For the CDR3, the DNA is TGTGCCAGCGGGCAGGGCATAAATCAGCCCCAGCATTTT. It encodes CASGQGINQPQHF.

This chain links TRBV7-9 with TRBJ2-1; 16 nucleotides line up with TRBD2. CDR1 is SEHNR and CDR2 is FQNEAQ in the germline V gene (reference sequence). CDR3 length: 16 residues. The CDR3 coding sequence is TGTGCGACCGGGACTAGCGGGGGGGCAATTGCGGCTGAGCAGTTCTTC. It yields the protein CATGTSGGAIAAEQFF.

This clonotype appeared many times. The CDR3 coding sequence is TGTGCCAGCAGCTTGGACAGGGGGCGCGGAACAGATACGCAGTATTTT. Its protein product is CASSLDRGRGTDTQYF. The chain employs TRBV5-8 and TRBJ2-3; 9 nucleotides line up with TRBD1. V shed 0 bases, J shed 3 bases, and the junction held 5 bases outside the gene matches. The CDR3 loop spans 16 amino acids. CDR1 is SGHTS and CDR2 is YDEGEE in the germline V gene.

V and J are TRBV2 and TRBJ2-1; a possible D gene is TRBD1 (6 bases). Trimming left V 2 bases short and J 8 bases short, with 10 bases between. This CDR3 spans 13 amino acids. Germline CDR1 reads SNHLY; CDR2 reads FYNNEI. For the CDR3, the DNA is TGTGCCAGCAGTGAACAGGGGTTGGATGAGCAGTTCTTC. This translates into CASSEQGLDEQFF.

This clonotype turned up a few times. The chain couples TRBV15 to TRBJ2-1; 16 bases line up with TRBD2. The germline CDR1 and CDR2 sequences are LNHNV and YYDKDF (reference sequence). V trimming: 6 bases; J trimming: 8 bases; junction bases outside the gene matches: 10. CDR3 length: 17 amino acids. Here the CDR3 DNA reads TGTGCCACCAGAGGGACTAGCGGGAGGGATCGGAGGGATGAGCAGTTCTTC. Translation: CATRGTSGRDRRDEQFF. The whole variable domain, remainder taken from reference TRBV15 and TRBJ2-1, is DAMVIQNPRYQVTQFGKPVTLSCSQTLNHNVMYWYQQKSSQAPKLLFHYYDKDFNNEADTPDNFQSRRPNTSFCFLDIRSPGLGDTAMYLCATRGTSGRDRRDEQFFGPGTRLTVL.

Concerning this clonotype itself: Compared with germline, one end of the junction differs, possibly owing to a read error. The rearrangement uses TRBV2 and TRBJ2-3, with 7 bases lining up with TRBD2. The CDR3 runs to 14 residues. Germline V lookup: CDR1 SNHLY, CDR2 FYNNEI. The CDR3 here is CAGSERGSTDTQYF. In DNA, the CDR3 is TGTGCCGGCAGTGAGCGGGGCAGCACAGATACGCAGTATTTT.

The chain couples TRBV20-1 to TRBJ2-1; 7 bases line up with TRBD2. CDR3 length equals 11 residues. The germline V gene encodes CDR1 DFQATT and CDR2 SNEGSKA (reference sequence). V lost 0 bases to trimming and J lost 10 bases; unmatched junction nucleotides: 0. The CDR3 spells CSAREAGEQFF. The CDR3, as DNA: TGCAGTGCTAGAGAAGCGGGGGAGCAGTTCTTC.

Many counts were recorded for this clonotype. The genes are TRBV20-1 and TRBJ2-7, with 13 bases matching TRBD2. Germline V gives CDR1 DFQATT, CDR2 SNEGSKA (reference sequence). This CDR3 comprises 14 residues. J was trimmed by 2 bases and V by 6 bases; bases with no gene match: 4. The CDR3 coding sequence is TGCAGTGCAAAGGGACTAGCGGGACCCTACGAGCAGTACTTC. It yields the protein CSAKGLAGPYEQYF.

This clonotype was recorded many times. This sequence joins TRBV27 and TRBJ1-2; TRBD1 matches at 10 bases. CDR3 size: 18 residues. V was clipped by 0 bases and J by 2 bases; unmatched bases: 9. Germline CDR1 reads MNHEY; CDR2 reads SMNVEV (reference sequence). The CDR3 bases are TGTGCCAGCAGTTTATCGATCGGTGGGGGACAGGGGAACTATGGCTACACCTTC. Translation gives CASSLSIGGGQGNYGYTF.

The V call is TRBV5-1, the J call TRBJ2-7; no definite D call. Trimming removed 2 bases from V and 2 bases from J, with 2 bases in between. This CDR3 is built from 11 residues. Germline lookup yields CDR1 SGHRS and CDR2 YFSETQ. CDR3: CASSLTYEQYV. Written as DNA, the CDR3 is TGCGCCAGCAGCTTAACCTACGAGCAGTACGTC.

This clonotype was seen repeatedly, ten times or more. This chain links TRBV20-1 with TRBJ2-7; D is ambiguous. Per germline, CDR1 DFQATT and CDR2 SNEGSKA (reference sequence). Trimming took 1 base from V and 0 from J, leaving 10 bases between them. The CDR3 contains 14 residues. The CDR3 sequence is CSARGLVSSYEQYF. In nucleotides, the CDR3 is TGCAGTGCTAGAGGTCTTGTAAGCTCCTACGAGCAGTACTTC.

This clonotype was counted many times. The V gene is TRBV19, the J gene TRBJ2-3, with a possible D match to TRBD1 (5 bases). The CDR3 extends over 15 amino acids. The V end lost 5 bases, the J end lost 5 bases, and 17 bases lay between the germline ends. Per the germline V gene, CDR1 is LNHDA and CDR2 is SQIVND (reference sequence). The CDR3 nucleotides are TGTGCCAGTAGTCTCAGAACAGGTGTAGTAGATACGCAGTATTTT. Translation: CASSLRTGVVDTQYF.

There are a few counts of this clonotype. The CDR3, as DNA: TGTGCCAGCAGTGATGTTGGAATGAACACTGAAGCTTTCTTT. Its translation is CASSDVGMNTEAFF. The rearrangement links TRBV2 to TRBJ1-1; D is uncertain. Per germline, CDR1 SNHLY and CDR2 FYNNEI. This CDR3 comprises 14 residues. Trimming shortened V by 3 bases and J by 0 bases, and 8 bases separated the two germline ends.

This clonotype was observed a handful of times. V and J are TRBV6-2 or TRBV6-3 and TRBJ2-1; TRBD2 aligns across 16 bases. The J segment lost 7 bases and the V segment lost 8 bases, leaving 11 bases of the junction unmatched. The CDR3 has 17 amino acids. Germline lookup yields CDR1 MNHEY and CDR2 SVGEGT. The CDR3 region is CASYGTSGGAYLNEQFF. The CDR3 DNA reads TGTGCCAGCTACGGGACTAGCGGGGGGGCCTATTTGAATGAGCAGTTCTTC.

The CDR3 DNA is TGTGCCAGCAGATTCCAGGGAGCGGTTGGTAATTCACCCCTCCACTTT. Translating gives CASRFQGAVGNSPLHF. This chain links TRBV5-6 with TRBJ1-6; D is perhaps TRBD1 (5 bases). The CDR3 runs 16 residues. With 5 bases removed from V and 6 bases from J, the gap between germline ends came to 18 bases. Germline CDR1 and CDR2: SGHDT and YYEEEE.

This clonotype was picked up many times. The V and J genes are TRBV11-2 and TRBJ2-7; 11 nucleotides match TRBD2. J lost 3 bases, V lost 6 bases, and 10 bases had no gene match. CDR1 is SGHAT and CDR2 is FQNNGV in the germline V gene. The CDR3 consists of 16 residues. The CDR3 sequence is CASSHPWTSGFYEQYF. CDR3 nucleotides: TGTGCCAGCAGTCATCCTTGGACTAGCGGGTTCTACGAGCAGTACTTC.

The chain employs TRBV7-6 and TRBJ2-1; D is undetermined. Trimming shortened V by 1 base and J by 5 bases, and 9 bases separated the two germline ends. The germline V gene has CDR1 SGHVS and CDR2 FNYEAQ. This CDR3 contains 14 residues. This CDR3 reads CASSLGETHNEQFF. In DNA, the CDR3 is TGTGCCAGCAGCTTAGGGGAAACCCACAATGAGCAGTTCTTC.

This clonotype was detected many times. The V and J genes are TRBV29-1 and TRBJ1-2; maybe TRBD1 (5 bases). The germline V and J ends were trimmed by 3 bases and 3 bases, with 8 bases remaining between them. Germline assignment: CDR1 SQVTM and CDR2 ANQGSEA. The length of the CDR3 is 12 residues. CDR3 region: CSVDSRDYGYTF. The CDR3 DNA follows: TGCAGCGTTGATTCCAGGGACTATGGCTACACCTTC.